What follows are 25 T cell receptor beta chains derived from one specimen sequenced in a study of human T cells and chemical hapten exposure. Via MiXCR, TCRdb re-called the RACE reads, giving one row per CDR3 protein. The sample includes around 120,000 distinct CDR3 sequences, over 10% of them seen just once. Described time point: patch test 1, 2 weeks after DPC sensitization. Treatment in this sample: therapeutic diphenylcyclopropenone sensitization with weekly scalp DPC. The material was whole blood, obtained in connection with sensitization to the hapten diphenylcyclopropenone (DPC). The receptors derive from a woman aged 45-65 years with alopecia areata. Some clones in this sample may be carry-over from other donors' samples.

In DNA form, the CDR3 reads TGTGCCATCAGCGCAGACGGGAGCTATGGCTACACCTTC. Translation: CAISADGSYGYTF. V is TRBV10-3 and J is TRBJ1-2; D is undetermined. Germline CDR1 ENHRY, CDR2 SYGVKD. The CDR3 has 13 residues. The germline V and J ends were trimmed by 6 bases and 4 bases, with 12 bases remaining between them.

This clonotype was recorded at least ten times. This chain links TRBV5-1 with TRBJ1-6; D is uncertain. With 0 bases removed from V and 6 bases from J, the gap between germline ends came to 10 bases. From germline, CDR1 is SGHRS and CDR2 YFSETQ. This CDR3 region has 15 residues. DNA of the CDR3: TGCGCCAGCAGCTTGGATGGCAGGTCTAATTCACCCCTCCACTTT. Translation gives CASSLDGRSNSPLHF. The full variable domain, completed using reference TRBV5-1 and TRBJ1-6, is KAGVTQTPRYLIKTRGQQVTLSCSPISGHRSVSWYQQTPGQGLQFLFEYFSETQRNKGNFPGRFSGRQFSNSRSEMNVSTLELGDSALYLCASSLDGRSNSPLHFGNGTRLTVT.

This clonotype was detected ten times or more. V and J are TRBV6-2 or TRBV6-3 and TRBJ1-5, with TRBD1 as a possible D gene (5 bases). The CDR3 sequence is 15 residues long. V lost 4 bases and J lost 2, with 12 bases in between. The germline V gene encodes CDR1 MNHEY and CDR2 SVGEGT. CDR3 sequence reads: CASSSQGIGNQPQHF. The DNA for the CDR3 is TGTGCCAGCAGTTCGCAGGGAATCGGCAATCAGCCCCAGCATTTT.

This chain links TRBV18 with TRBJ1-6, with 8 bases that match TRBD1. The CDR3 sequence is 15 residues long. V shed 2 bases, J shed 10 bases, and the junction held 7 bases outside the gene matches. Per the germline V gene, CDR1 is KGHSH and CDR2 is LQKENI. Here the CDR3 DNA reads TGTGCCAGCTCACCAGGACAGGGTGTGTTATCACCCCTCCACTTT. Its translation is CASSPGQGVLSPLHF.

This clonotype occurred a few times. This rearrangement joins TRBV3-1 to TRBJ1-1; no clear D. From germline, CDR1 is LGHDT and CDR2 YNNKEL (reference sequence). V lost 4 bases and J lost 1, with 10 bases in between. The CDR3 contains 14 residues. CDR3 amino acids: CASSRTNRNTEAFF. For the CDR3, the DNA is TGTGCCAGCAGCCGAACTAATCGGAACACTGAAGCTTTCTTT.

Ten or more counts support this clonotype. The CDR3 bases are TGTGCCAGCAGCTCGGGACAGGGACTTGAAGCTTTCTTT. This encodes CASSSGQGLEAFF. This rearrangement joins TRBV7-9 to TRBJ1-1; 9 bases are a match to TRBD1. The germline gives CDR1 SEHNR, CDR2 FQNEAQ (reference sequence). V was pared by 4 bases and J by 7 bases, with 4 bases of the junction left unmatched. The CDR3 contains 13 residues. The full variable domain, in which reference TRBV7-9 and TRBJ1-1 provide the parts outside the CDR3, is DTGVSQNPRHKITKRGQNVTFRCDPISEHNRLYWYRQTLGQGPEFLTYFQNEAQLEKSRLLSDRFSAERPKGSFSTLEIQRTEQGDSAMYLCASSSGQGLEAFFGQGTRLTVV.

DNA of the CDR3: TGTGCCAGCAGTCAGGGGAGCAATGTCTACACCTTC. It translates to CASSQGSNVYTF. The J gene is TRBJ1-2, the V gene TRBV28; D is perhaps TRBD1 (6 bases). CDR3 length: 12 residues. The germline V gene encodes CDR1 MDHEN and CDR2 SYDVKM. With 5 bases removed from V and 10 bases from J, the gap between germline ends came to 14 bases.

This clonotype was recorded many times. The conserved phenylalanine or tryptophan is not found at the CDR3 terminus, so this likely reflects a read error. The DNA is omitted, as the CDR3 cannot be located on it reliably, and the CDR3 follows TCRdb's listing. V and J are TRBV12-3 or TRBV12-4 and TRBJ2-1; TRBD2, the table's D call, was not compared with the DNA. The CDR3 length is 13 residues, termini included. The CDR3 is CASHQGPTRSSGL.

This clonotype appeared many times. V is TRBV12-3 or TRBV12-4 and J is TRBJ2-5; 9 positions agree with TRBD1. Losses at the gene ends were 6 bases for V and 2 bases for J; bases not matched to a gene: 4. CDR3 length: 14 residues. The CDR3 bases are TGTGCCAGCAGGCCGGGACAGGGTCAAGAGACCCAGTACTTC. This gives the protein CASRPGQGQETQYF.

This clonotype has at least ten counts. V is TRBV20-1 and J is TRBJ2-2; D call uncertain. This CDR3 has 15 amino acids. Germline V gene data show CDR1 as DFQATT and CDR2 as SNEGSKA (reference sequence). Trimming shortened V by 0 bases and J by 3 bases, and 11 bases separated the two germline ends. CDR3 sequence reads: CSARELATHTGELFF. CDR3 bases: TGCAGTGCTAGAGAGTTGGCGACTCACACCGGGGAGCTGTTTTTT.

This clonotype has a count of ten or more. The chain is built from TRBV3-1 and TRBJ1-2, with D maybe TRBD1 (6 bases). With 4 bases removed from V and 0 bases from J, the gap between germline ends came to 18 bases. The CDR3 has 17 amino acids. Germline V gives CDR1 LGHDT, CDR2 YNNKEL (reference sequence). The CDR3, as DNA: TGTGCCAGCAGCCGGAGGGGCGGGGGACATCCTAACTATGGCTACACCTTC. It codes for CASSRRGGGHPNYGYTF.

The table lists this clonotype with many counts. This chain links TRBV12-3 or TRBV12-4 with TRBJ1-1, with D unclear. This CDR3 contains 11 residues. V was trimmed by 6 bases and J by 6 bases, leaving 8 bases between them. The chain's CDR3 is CASRSLAEAFF. CDR3 in DNA: TGTGCCAGCAGAAGTTTAGCTGAAGCTTTCTTT.

J is TRBJ1-3 and V is TRBV14; 10 bases are a match to TRBD1. There are 15 residues in the CDR3. Trimming removed 3 bases from V and 2 bases from J; junction bases left unmatched: 1. Germline V gene sequence: CDR1 SGHDN, CDR2 FVKESK. The DNA of the CDR3 is TGTGCCAGCAGCCATGGACAGGGGGCTGGAAACACCATATATTTT. Protein sequence: CASSHGQGAGNTIYF.

This clonotype turned up a few times. This sequence joins TRBV2 and TRBJ2-2; 8 bases are shared with TRBD1. In germline, CDR1 is SNHLY, CDR2 FYNNEI. The CDR3 contains 15 residues. J lost 3 bases, V lost 8 bases, and 8 bases had no gene match. The DNA for the CDR3 is TGTGCCAGCGGGGGTACAGGGGGTTACACCGGGGAGCTGTTTTTT. Encoded protein: CASGGTGGYTGELFF.

Only a few counts were recorded for this clonotype. The genes are TRBV4-2 and TRBJ1-6; D gene unclear. V was clipped by 0 bases and J by 6 bases, with 18 bases between them. CDR3 size: 18 residues. Germline-derived CDR1 and CDR2 are LGHNA and YNFKEQ. The CDR3 bases are TGTGCCAGCAGCCAAGACTCAGACATCCTTCGGGGTAATTCACCCCTCCACTTT. Protein sequence: CASSQDSDILRGNSPLHF.

The chain couples TRBV6-5 to TRBJ2-1; 8 nucleotides line up with TRBD2. The CDR3 is 15 amino acids. With V trimmed by 6 bases and J by 0 bases, 4 bases remained unmatched. Germline V CDR1 and CDR2: MNHEY, SVGAGI. The CDR3 bases are TGTGCCAGCAGACGTAGCGGGGCCTCCTACAATGAGCAGTTCTTC. Protein: CASRRSGASYNEQFF.

This clonotype was detected only a few times. The chain couples TRBV29-1 to TRBJ2-2, with D possibly being TRBD2 (5 bases). This CDR3 has 13 amino acids. Germline-derived CDR1 and CDR2 are SQVTM and ANQGSEA. The V end was cut by 8 bases, the J end by 2 bases, with 12 bases between. CDR3 in DNA: TGCAGCCACGCCCGGGAAAACACCGGGGAGCTGTTTTTT. This encodes CSHARENTGELFF.

J is TRBJ1-2 and V is TRBV28; D unclear. CDR1 and CDR2 (germline): MDHEN, SYDVKM. V was shortened by 2 bases and J by 4 bases, with 11 bases between the two germline ends. The CDR3 is 14 residues long. The CDR3 protein is CASSLDRRSYGYTF. CDR3 coding DNA: TGTGCCAGCAGTTTAGATCGCAGAAGCTATGGCTACACCTTC.

This clonotype was seen repeatedly, ten times or more. The chain joins TRBV6-2 or TRBV6-3 to TRBJ2-1, with TRBD1 matching over 9 bases. The V and J ends lost 6 bases and 10 bases, in that order; junction bases with no gene match: 13. Per germline, CDR1 MNHEY and CDR2 SVGEGT. The CDR3 has 15 residues. The CDR3 sequence is CASSSLDRGGYEQFF. The CDR3 region has the DNA TGTGCCAGCAGCTCGCTGGACAGGGGTGGGTACGAGCAGTTCTTC.

The sample holds many counts of this clonotype. The chain is built from TRBV5-4 and TRBJ1-5; TRBD1 might be the D (6 bases). Germline-derived CDR1 and CDR2 are SGHNT and YYREEE (reference sequence). V lost 0 bases and J lost 7, with 17 bases in between. CDR3 length: 16 amino acids. As DNA, the CDR3 is TGTGCCAGCAGCTTGGGTGGCACAGGGTCGGTACAGCCCCAGCATTTT. This gives the protein CASSLGGTGSVQPQHF. Filled out from reference TRBV5-4 and TRBJ1-5, the complete variable domain reads ETGVTQSPTHLIKTRGQQVTLRCSSQSGHNTVSWYQQALGQGPQFIFQYYREEENGRGNFPPRFSGLQFPNYSSELNVNALELDDSALYLCASSLGGTGSVQPQHFGDGTRLSIL.

This clonotype was found many times. The chain couples TRBV6-2 or TRBV6-3 to TRBJ1-5; 8 bases line up with TRBD1. After removal of 6 bases from V and 6 bases from J, the junction contained 10 bases not matched to a gene. The CDR3 is 15 amino acids. Germline V CDR1 and CDR2: MNHEY, SVGEGT. The chain's CDR3 is CASRTAGQGSQPQHF. In DNA form, the CDR3 reads TGTGCCAGCAGGACAGCAGGACAGGGAAGTCAGCCCCAGCATTTT.

This clonotype has just a few counts. The chain has TRBV6-5 and TRBJ2-3, with D unresolved. CDR1 and CDR2 (germline): MNHEY, SVGAGI. V gave up 2 bases and J gave up 1 base, with 4 bases separating them. This CDR3 region has 13 residues. In DNA form, the CDR3 reads TGTGCCAGCAGTTACCCTGGCACAGATACGCAGTATTTT. It codes for CASSYPGTDTQYF.

This clonotype was observed a few times. The J gene is TRBJ2-7, the V gene TRBV15, with 8 bases identical to TRBD2. The V segment lost 5 bases and the J segment 4 bases; nucleotides outside the gene matches: 10. The CDR3 length is 15 residues. Germline V gene sequence: CDR1 LNHNV, CDR2 YYDKDF (reference sequence). This CDR3 reads CATSPMGTRGYEQYF. CDR3 sequence (DNA): TGTGCCACCAGCCCTATGGGGACTAGAGGGTACGAGCAGTACTTC. The full variable domain, its missing parts supplied by reference TRBV15 and TRBJ2-7, is DAMVIQNPRYQVTQFGKPVTLSCSQTLNHNVMYWYQQKSSQAPKLLFHYYDKDFNNEADTPDNFQSRRPNTSFCFLDIRSPGLGDTAMYLCATSPMGTRGYEQYFGPGTRLTVT.

This clonotype has a handful of counts. The chain carries TRBV4-2 and TRBJ1-2, with unresolved D. Germline values: CDR1 LGHNA, CDR2 YNFKEQ. The CDR3 runs 14 residues. Between the trimmed V and J ends, which lost 0 bases and 9 bases, there was a span of 14 bases. CDR3 bases: TGTGCCAGCAGCCAAGAAGTGGTCGGGTATCGCTACACCTTC. Translation gives CASSQEVVGYRYTF.

Here the CDR3 reads CSARGLAGDLTLGNEQFF. The CDR3 nucleotides read TGCAGTGCTAGAGGCCTAGCGGGAGACCTTACCCTTGGCAATGAGCAGTTCTTC. The gene calls are TRBV20-1 and TRBJ2-1, with 10 positions matching TRBD2. The CDR3 has 18 residues. Germline trimming cut 1 base from V and 6 bases from J; bases unmatched to any gene: 15. Germline V gene data show CDR1 as DFQATT and CDR2 as SNEGSKA (reference sequence).